The 5 T cell receptor beta chains presented below share a single source sample, sequenced in a study of graft-versus-host responses after intestinal transplantation. Responder cells labeled with CFSE (about 200,000) were co-plated with irradiated stimulator cells labeled with violet dye (about 200,000). Using immunoSEQ multiplex PCR, the repertoire was profiled, and TCRdb retains in-frame clones only, with some absent. The table shows roughly 20,000 clones, with roughly 44% occurring only once. The source was alloreactive CD8+ T cells from a mixed lymphocyte reaction culture, collected before transplantation. Subset: CFSE-low proliferating T cells sorted from roughly 6-day pre-transplant mixed lymphocyte reaction (GvH or HvG direction). The receptors originated from a human patient who was an organ donor for intestinal transplantation.

The V and J genes are TRBV10-2 and TRBJ1-2; a possible D gene is TRBD1 (5 bases). Trimming removed 0 bases at V and 5 bases at J, with 13 bases between. The CDR3 length is 15 residues. Germline CDR1 reads WSHSY; CDR2 reads SAAADI. The CDR3 region is CASSESELRGYGYTF. The CDR3 DNA sequence: TGCGCCAGCAGTGAGTCAGAGTTGCGGGGGTATGGCTACACCTTC.

This clone was seen only a few times. This chain links TRBV28 with TRBJ1-1; D is unresolved. This CDR3 is 15 amino acids long. V was shortened by 3 bases and J by 0 bases, with 11 bases between the two germline ends. Germline values: CDR1 MDHEN, CDR2 SYDVKM. CDR3 residues: CASSFFPELNTEAFF. The CDR3 DNA reads as TGTGCCAGCAGTTTTTTCCCAGAGTTGAACACTGAAGCTTTCTTT.

This clone is labeled as medium-sized. The J gene is TRBJ1-1, the V gene TRBV27; D is unresolved. This CDR3 is 14 amino acids long. Germline-derived CDR1 and CDR2 are MNHEY and SMNVEV (reference sequence). Trimming took 3 bases from V and 7 from J, leaving 15 bases between them. The CDR3 sequence is CASSFLGGSNEAFF. CDR3 sequence (DNA): TGTGCCAGCAGTTTCCTGGGAGGGTCAAATGAAGCTTTCTTT.

The chain has TRBV30 and TRBJ2-2; 7 positions agree with TRBD1. CDR3 length equals 12 residues. V shed 4 bases and J 4 bases; nucleotides not matched to a gene: 0. Germline CDR1 GTSNPN, CDR2 SVGIG (reference sequence). The CDR3 nucleotides read TGTGCCTGGACAGGGGGCACCGGGGAGCTGTTTTTT. Translating gives CAWTGGTGELFF.

The genes are TRBV9 and TRBJ2-7; a weak D match, TRBD1 (6 bases). The CDR3 is 15 amino acids. V lost 1 base to trimming and J lost 1 base, with 12 bases between them. The germline V gene has CDR1 SGDLS and CDR2 YYNGEE. CDR3 sequence (DNA): TGTGCCAGCAGCGTAACAGGGTCGGATTCCTACGAGCAGTACTTC. This gives the protein CASSVTGSDSYEQYF.